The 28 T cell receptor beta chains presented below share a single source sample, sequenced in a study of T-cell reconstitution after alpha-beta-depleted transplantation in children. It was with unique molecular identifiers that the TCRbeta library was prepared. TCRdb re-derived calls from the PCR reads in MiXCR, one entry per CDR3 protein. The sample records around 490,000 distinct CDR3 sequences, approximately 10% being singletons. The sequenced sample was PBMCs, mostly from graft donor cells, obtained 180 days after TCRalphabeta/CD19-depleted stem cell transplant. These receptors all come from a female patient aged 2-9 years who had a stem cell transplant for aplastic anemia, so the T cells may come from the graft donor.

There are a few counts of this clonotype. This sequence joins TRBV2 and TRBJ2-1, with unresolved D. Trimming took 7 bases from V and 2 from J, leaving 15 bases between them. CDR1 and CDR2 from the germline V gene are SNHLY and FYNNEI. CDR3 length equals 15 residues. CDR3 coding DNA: TGTGCCAGCAAGACGGCTCCAGATACCTACAATGAGCAGTTCTTC. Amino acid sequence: CASKTAPDTYNEQFF. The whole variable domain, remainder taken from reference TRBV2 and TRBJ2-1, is EPEVTQTPSHQVTQMGQEVILRCVPISNHLYFYWYRQILGQKVEFLVSFYNNEISEKSEIFDDQFSVERPDGSNFTLKIRSTKLEDSAMYFCASKTAPDTYNEQFFGPGTRLTVL.

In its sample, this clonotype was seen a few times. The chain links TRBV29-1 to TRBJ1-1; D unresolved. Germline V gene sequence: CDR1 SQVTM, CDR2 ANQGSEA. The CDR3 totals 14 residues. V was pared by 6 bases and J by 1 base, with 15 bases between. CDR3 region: CSVLRGAQNTEAFF. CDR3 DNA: TGCAGCGTCCTCCGGGGTGCGCAGAACACTGAAGCTTTCTTT.

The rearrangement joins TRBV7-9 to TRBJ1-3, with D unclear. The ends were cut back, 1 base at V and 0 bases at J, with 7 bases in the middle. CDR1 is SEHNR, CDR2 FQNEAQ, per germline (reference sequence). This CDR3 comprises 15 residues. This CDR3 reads CASSLVLSSGNTIYF. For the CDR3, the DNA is TGTGCCAGCAGCTTAGTCTTGAGCTCTGGAAACACCATATATTTT.

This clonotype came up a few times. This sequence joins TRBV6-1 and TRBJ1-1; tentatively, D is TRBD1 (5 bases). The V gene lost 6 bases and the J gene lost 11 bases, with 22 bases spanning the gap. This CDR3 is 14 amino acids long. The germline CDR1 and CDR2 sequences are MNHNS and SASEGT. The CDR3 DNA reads TGTGCCAGCAGCTTTGGGGGTTCGGGACTAGATGCTTTCTTT. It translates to CASSFGGSGLDAFF.

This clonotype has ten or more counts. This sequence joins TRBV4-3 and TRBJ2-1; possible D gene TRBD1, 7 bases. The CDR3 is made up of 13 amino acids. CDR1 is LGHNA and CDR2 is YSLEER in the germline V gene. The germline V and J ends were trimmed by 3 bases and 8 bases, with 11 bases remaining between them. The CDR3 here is CASSQEGQYEQFF. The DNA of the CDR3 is TGCGCCAGCAGCCAGGAGGGACAGTATGAGCAGTTCTTC.

The CDR3 loop is CSAMDSNSYGYTF. CDR3 bases: TGCAGTGCCATGGACAGTAATAGCTATGGCTACACCTTC. The V gene is TRBV20-1, the J gene TRBJ1-2, with D tentatively TRBD1 (6 bases). Between the trimmed V and J ends, which lost 6 bases and 4 bases, there was a span of 15 bases. The germline gives CDR1 DFQATT, CDR2 SNEGSKA (reference sequence). This CDR3 spans 13 amino acids.

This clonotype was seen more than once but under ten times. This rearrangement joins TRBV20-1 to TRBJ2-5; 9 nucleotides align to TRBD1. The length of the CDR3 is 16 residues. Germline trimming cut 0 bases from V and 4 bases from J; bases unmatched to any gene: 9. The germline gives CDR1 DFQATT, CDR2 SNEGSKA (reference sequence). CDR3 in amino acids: CSARDPRTGAGETQYF. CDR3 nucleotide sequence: TGCAGTGCTAGAGATCCCAGGACAGGGGCTGGAGAGACCCAGTACTTC.

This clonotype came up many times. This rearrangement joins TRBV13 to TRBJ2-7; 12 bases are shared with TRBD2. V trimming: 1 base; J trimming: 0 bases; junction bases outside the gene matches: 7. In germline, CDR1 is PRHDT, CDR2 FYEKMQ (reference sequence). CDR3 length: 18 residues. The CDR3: CASSLEGLAGSFSYEQYV. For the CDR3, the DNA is TGTGCCAGCAGCTTAGAAGGACTAGCGGGATCTTTCTCCTACGAGCAGTACGTC.

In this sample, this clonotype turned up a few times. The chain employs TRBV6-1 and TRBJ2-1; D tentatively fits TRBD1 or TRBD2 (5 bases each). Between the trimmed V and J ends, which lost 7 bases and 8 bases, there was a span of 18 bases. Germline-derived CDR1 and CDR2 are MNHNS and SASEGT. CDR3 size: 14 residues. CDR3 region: CASTKGSMGDEQFF. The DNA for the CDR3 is TGTGCCAGCACCAAAGGAAGCATGGGGGATGAGCAGTTCTTC.

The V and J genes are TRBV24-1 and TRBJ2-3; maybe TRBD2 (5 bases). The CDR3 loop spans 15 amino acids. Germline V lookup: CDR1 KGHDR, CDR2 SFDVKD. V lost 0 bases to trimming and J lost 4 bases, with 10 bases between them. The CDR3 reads CATSDLRGSADTQYF. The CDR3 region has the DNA TGTGCCACCAGTGATTTGAGAGGGAGTGCAGATACGCAGTATTTT.

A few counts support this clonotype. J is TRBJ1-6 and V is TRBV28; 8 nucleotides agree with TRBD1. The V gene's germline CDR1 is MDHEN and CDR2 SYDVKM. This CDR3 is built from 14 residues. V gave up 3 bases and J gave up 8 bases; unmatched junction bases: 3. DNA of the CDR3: TGTGCCAGCAGTTTTGACAGGGGAGATTCACCCCTCCACTTT. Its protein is CASSFDRGDSPLHF. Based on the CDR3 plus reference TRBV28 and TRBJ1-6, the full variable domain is DVKVTQSSRYLVKRTGEKVFLECVQDMDHENMFWYRQDPGLGLRLIYFSYDVKMKEKGDIPEGYSVSREKKERFSLILESASTNQTSMYLCASSFDRGDSPLHFGNGTRLTVT.

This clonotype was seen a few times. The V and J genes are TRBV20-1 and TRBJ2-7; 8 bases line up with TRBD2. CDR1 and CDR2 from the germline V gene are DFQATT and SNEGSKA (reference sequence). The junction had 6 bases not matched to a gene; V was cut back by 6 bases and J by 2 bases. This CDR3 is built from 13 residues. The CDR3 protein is CSAHLAGPYEQYF. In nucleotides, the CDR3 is TGCAGTGCGCACTTAGCGGGACCCTACGAGCAGTACTTC.

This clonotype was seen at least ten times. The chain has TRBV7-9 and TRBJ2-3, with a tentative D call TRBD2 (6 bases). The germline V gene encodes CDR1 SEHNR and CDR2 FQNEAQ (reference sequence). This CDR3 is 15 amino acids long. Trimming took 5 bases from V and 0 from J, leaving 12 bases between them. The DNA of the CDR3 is TGTGCCAGCAGCCTAACGGGGGTTAGCACAGATACGCAGTATTTT. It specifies CASSLTGVSTDTQYF.

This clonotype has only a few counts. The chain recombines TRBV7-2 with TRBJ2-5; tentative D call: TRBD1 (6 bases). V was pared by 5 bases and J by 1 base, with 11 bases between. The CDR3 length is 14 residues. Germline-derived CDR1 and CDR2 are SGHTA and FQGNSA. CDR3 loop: CASSRGQSQETQYF. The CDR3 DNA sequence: TGTGCCAGCAGCCGCGGACAGTCCCAAGAGACCCAGTACTTC.

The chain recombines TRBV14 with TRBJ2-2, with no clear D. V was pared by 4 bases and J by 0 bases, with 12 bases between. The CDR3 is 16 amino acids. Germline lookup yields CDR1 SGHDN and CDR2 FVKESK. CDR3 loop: CASSPHNTTNTGELFF. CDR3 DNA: TGTGCCAGCAGCCCTCACAATACAACGAACACCGGGGAGCTGTTTTTT.

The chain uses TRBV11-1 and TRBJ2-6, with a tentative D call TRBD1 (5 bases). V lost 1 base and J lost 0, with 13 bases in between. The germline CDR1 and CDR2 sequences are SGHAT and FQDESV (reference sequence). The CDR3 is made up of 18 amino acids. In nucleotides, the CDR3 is TGTGCCAGCAGCTTAGAAAGGGGTGTGAGCTCTGGGGCCAACGTCCTGACTTTC. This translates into CASSLERGVSSGANVLTF.

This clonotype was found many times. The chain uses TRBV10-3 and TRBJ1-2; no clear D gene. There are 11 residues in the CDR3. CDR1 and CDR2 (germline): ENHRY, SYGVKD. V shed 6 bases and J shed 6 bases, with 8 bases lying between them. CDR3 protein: CAISASDGYTF. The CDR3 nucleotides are TGTGCCATCAGCGCCTCCGATGGCTACACCTTC.

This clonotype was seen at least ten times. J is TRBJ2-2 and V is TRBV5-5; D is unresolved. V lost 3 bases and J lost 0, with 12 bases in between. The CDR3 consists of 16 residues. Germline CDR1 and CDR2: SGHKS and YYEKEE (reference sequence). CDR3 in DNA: TGTGCCAGCAGCTCCCGGGTAGTCACGAACACCGGGGAGCTGTTTTTT. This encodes CASSSRVVTNTGELFF.

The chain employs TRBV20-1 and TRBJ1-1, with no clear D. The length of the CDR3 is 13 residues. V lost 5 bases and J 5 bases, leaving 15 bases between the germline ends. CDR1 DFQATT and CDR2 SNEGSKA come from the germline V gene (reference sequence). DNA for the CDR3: TGCAGTGCTGGAGCGGGGAGGCTGACTGAAGCTTTCTTT. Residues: CSAGAGRLTEAFF.

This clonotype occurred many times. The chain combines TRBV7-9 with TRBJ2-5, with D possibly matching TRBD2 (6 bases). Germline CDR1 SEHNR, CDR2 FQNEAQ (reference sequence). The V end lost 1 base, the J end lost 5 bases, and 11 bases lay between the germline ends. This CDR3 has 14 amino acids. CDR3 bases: TGTGCCAGCAGCTTAGGAGCTGGGAGGGAGACCCAGTACTTC. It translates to CASSLGAGRETQYF.

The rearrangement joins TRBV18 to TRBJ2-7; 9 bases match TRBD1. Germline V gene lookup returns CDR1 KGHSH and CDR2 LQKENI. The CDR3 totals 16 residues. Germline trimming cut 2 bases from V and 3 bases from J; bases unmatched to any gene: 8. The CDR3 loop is CASSPFGDRVSYEQYV. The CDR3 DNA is TGTGCCAGCTCACCATTTGGGGACAGGGTCAGCTACGAGCAGTACGTC.

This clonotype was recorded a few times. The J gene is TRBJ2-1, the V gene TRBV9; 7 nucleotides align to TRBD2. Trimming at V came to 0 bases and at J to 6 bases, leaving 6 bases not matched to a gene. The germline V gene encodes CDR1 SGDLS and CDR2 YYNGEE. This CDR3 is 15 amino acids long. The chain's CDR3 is CASSVASGGVNEQFF. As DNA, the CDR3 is TGTGCCAGCAGCGTAGCTAGCGGTGGGGTCAATGAGCAGTTCTTC.

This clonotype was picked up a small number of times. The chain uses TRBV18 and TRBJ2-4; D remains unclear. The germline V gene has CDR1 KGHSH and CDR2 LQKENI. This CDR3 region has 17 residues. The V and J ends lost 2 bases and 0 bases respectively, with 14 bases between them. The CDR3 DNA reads TGTGCCAGCTCACCATCAAATCTTGGACCAGCCAAAAACATTCAGTACTTC. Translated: CASSPSNLGPAKNIQYF. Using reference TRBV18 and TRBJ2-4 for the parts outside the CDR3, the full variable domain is NAGVMQNPRHLVRRRGQEARLRCSPMKGHSHVYWYRQLPEEGLKFMVYLQKENIIDESGMPKERFSAEFPKEGPSILRIQQVVRGDSAAYFCASSPSNLGPAKNIQYFGAGTRLSVL.

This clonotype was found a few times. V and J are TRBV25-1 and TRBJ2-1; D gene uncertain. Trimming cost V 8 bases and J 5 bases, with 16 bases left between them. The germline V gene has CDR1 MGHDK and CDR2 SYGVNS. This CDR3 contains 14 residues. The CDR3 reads CASLGSWGNNEQFF. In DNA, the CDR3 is TGTGCCAGCCTCGGGTCCTGGGGAAACAATGAGCAGTTCTTC.

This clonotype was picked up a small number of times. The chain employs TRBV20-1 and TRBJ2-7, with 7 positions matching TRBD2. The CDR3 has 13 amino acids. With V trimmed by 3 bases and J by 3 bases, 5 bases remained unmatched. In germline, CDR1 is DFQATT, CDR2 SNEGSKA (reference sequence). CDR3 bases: TGCAGTGCTAGTAGGACTAGTAACTACGAGCAGTACTTC. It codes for CSASRTSNYEQYF.

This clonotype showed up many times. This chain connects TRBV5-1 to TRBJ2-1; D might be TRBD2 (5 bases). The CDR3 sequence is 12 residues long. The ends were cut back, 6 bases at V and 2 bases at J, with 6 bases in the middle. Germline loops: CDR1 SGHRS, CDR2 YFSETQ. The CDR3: CASTGTYNEQFF. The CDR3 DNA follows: TGCGCCAGCACCGGGACCTACAATGAGCAGTTCTTC.

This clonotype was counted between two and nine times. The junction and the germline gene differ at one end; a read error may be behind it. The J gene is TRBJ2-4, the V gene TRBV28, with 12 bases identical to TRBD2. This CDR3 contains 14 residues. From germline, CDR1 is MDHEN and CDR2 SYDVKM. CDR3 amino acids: CASSNTQTSGSPIF. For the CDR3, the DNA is TGTGCCAGCAGTAATACCCAGACTAGCGGGAGCCCAATCTTC. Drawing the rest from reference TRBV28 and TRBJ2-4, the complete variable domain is DVKVTQSSRYLVKRTGEKVFLECVQDMDHENMFWYRQDPGLGLRLIYFSYDVKMKEKGDIPEGYSVSREKKERFSLILESASTNQTSMYLCASSNTQTSGSPIFGAGTRLSVL.

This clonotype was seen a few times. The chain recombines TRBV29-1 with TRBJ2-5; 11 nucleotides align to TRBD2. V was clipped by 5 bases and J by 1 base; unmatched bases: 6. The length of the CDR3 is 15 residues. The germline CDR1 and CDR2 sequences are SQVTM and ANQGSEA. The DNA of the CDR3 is TGCAGCGTTTTAAGACTAGCGGGACCCCAAGAGACCCAGTACTTC. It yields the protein CSVLRLAGPQETQYF.